This TCR beta chain is from a study of T cells in Graves' hyperthyroidism and ophthalmopathy. Study-wide context: Initial diagnosis, before any treatment, was when peripheral blood was collected.

TCR beta CDR3 regions were amplified from RNA transcripts. The study used the HTBI primer set for a first-round RT-PCR of the TCR CDR3. TCRdb recomputed calls from the multiplex PCR reads with MiXCR, one row per CDR3 protein. The sample carries about 380,000 distinct CDR3 sequences, approximately 15% recorded once. Orbital computed tomography, thyroid ultrasound, serum thyroxine and TRAb, and clinical symptoms together informed the diagnoses. Study observations and caveats: In simple terms, a model built on 13 V-J features told ophthalmopathy apart from stable hyperthyroidism. Expanded thyroid clonotypes (above 0.001) were mostly also found in blood.

At least ten counts were recorded for this clonotype. The antigen is unknown. This clonotype originated in a woman aged 55-70 years with Graves' hyperthyroidism. Material for sequencing was blood.

This CDR3 is CASSLTSGSAADTQYF. The DNA for the CDR3 is TGTGCCAGCAGTTTAACTAGCGGGAGCGCCGCAGATACGCAGTATTTT. The V and J genes are TRBV12-3 or TRBV12-4 and TRBJ2-3; 11 nucleotides line up with TRBD2. After removal of 2 bases from V and 4 bases from J, the junction contained 5 bases not matched to a gene. CDR3 size: 16 residues.